The 8 T cell receptor beta chains below come from one sample, sequenced in a study of T-cell memory formation after mild COVID-19. Using its own MiXCR run on the 5' RACE reads, TCRdb lists one record per CDR3 protein. The sample contains 350,000 to 550,000 distinct CDR3 sequences, 18% of which appear only once. The sample comprised PBMCs or a T cell subset sorted from them (not recorded which). The receptors were sampled from a young man who had mild COVID-19 (a few samples of this study predate the infection). Cell type and time point are not known.

There are a few counts of this clonotype. The J gene is TRBJ1-5, the V gene TRBV5-6; TRBD1 matches 7 bases. This CDR3 comprises 16 residues. Trimming at V came to 1 base and at J to 0 bases, leaving 4 bases not matched to a gene. Germline V gene lookup returns CDR1 SGHDT and CDR2 YYEEEE. The CDR3 here is CASSLRQGYSNQPQHF. The DNA of the CDR3 is TGTGCCAGCAGCTTGCGACAGGGCTATAGCAATCAGCCCCAGCATTTT.

This clonotype has just a few counts. The chain carries TRBV4-2 and TRBJ2-3, with TRBD2 identical over 9 bases. The CDR3 is 16 amino acids. CDR1 and CDR2 (germline): LGHNA, YNFKEQ. The J segment lost 9 bases and the V segment lost 2 bases, leaving 12 bases of the junction unmatched. The CDR3 region is CASSQSETSGQATQYF. The DNA of the CDR3 is TGTGCCAGCAGCCAATCGGAGACTAGCGGCCAGGCGACGCAGTATTTT.

V gene TRBV9 combines with J gene TRBJ2-1, with 7 bases identical to TRBD1. This CDR3 contains 14 residues. J was trimmed by 0 bases and V by 7 bases; bases with no gene match: 4. Per germline, CDR1 SGDLS and CDR2 YYNGEE. CDR3 DNA: TGTGCCAGCCAACGGGACAGCTCCTACAATGAGCAGTTCTTC. Translated, it gives CASQRDSSYNEQFF.

The gene calls are TRBV5-6 and TRBJ2-1; D not certain. The CDR3 contains 15 residues. Trimming took 3 bases from V and 2 from J, leaving 12 bases between them. The germline V gene has CDR1 SGHDT and CDR2 YYEEEE. The CDR3 here is CASSWNGETYNEQFF. CDR3 nucleotides: TGTGCCAGCAGCTGGAATGGGGAAACCTACAATGAGCAGTTCTTC.

In DNA form, the CDR3 reads TGTGCCACCCACCTTGACAGGGGGAACACTGAAGCTTTCTTT. It translates to CATHLDRGNTEAFF. J is TRBJ1-1 and V is TRBV6-2 or TRBV6-3, with TRBD1 identical over 8 bases. Germline trimming cut 10 bases from V and 1 base from J; bases unmatched to any gene: 8. Germline CDR1 reads MNHEY; CDR2 reads SVGEGT. The CDR3 loop spans 14 amino acids.

This clonotype occurred many times. The chain uses TRBV5-1 and TRBJ2-5, with a weak D call TRBD2 (6 bases). Germline values: CDR1 SGHRS, CDR2 YFSETQ. The CDR3 runs 16 residues. V was trimmed by 4 bases and J by 4 bases, leaving 20 bases between them. CDR3 protein: CASSVLVAVGGETQYF. CDR3 nucleotides: TGCGCCAGCAGCGTACTTGTCGCCGTCGGGGGAGAGACCCAGTACTTC. The full variable domain, with the rest looked up from reference TRBV5-1 and TRBJ2-5, is KAGVTQTPRYLIKTRGQQVTLSCSPISGHRSVSWYQQTPGQGLQFLFEYFSETQRNKGNFPGRFSGRQFSNSRSEMNVSTLELGDSALYLCASSVLVAVGGETQYFGPGTRLLVL.

The genes are TRBV6-1 and TRBJ2-7; unclear D gene. This CDR3 spans 11 amino acids. Trimming cost V 6 bases and J 6 bases, with 9 bases left between them. Germline loops: CDR1 MNHNS, CDR2 SASEGT. The CDR3 region is CASRWALEQYV. In DNA form, the CDR3 reads TGTGCCAGCAGATGGGCGCTCGAGCAGTACGTC.

This clonotype showed up just a few times. The V gene is TRBV3-1, the J gene TRBJ1-3; D is unresolved. Germline V lookup: CDR1 LGHDT, CDR2 YNNKEL (reference sequence). Trimming cost V 6 bases and J 0 bases, with 6 bases left between them. There are 13 residues in the CDR3. In nucleotides, the CDR3 is TGTGCCAGCAGAGTGAACTCTGGAAACACCATATATTTT. The encoded protein is CASRVNSGNTIYF.